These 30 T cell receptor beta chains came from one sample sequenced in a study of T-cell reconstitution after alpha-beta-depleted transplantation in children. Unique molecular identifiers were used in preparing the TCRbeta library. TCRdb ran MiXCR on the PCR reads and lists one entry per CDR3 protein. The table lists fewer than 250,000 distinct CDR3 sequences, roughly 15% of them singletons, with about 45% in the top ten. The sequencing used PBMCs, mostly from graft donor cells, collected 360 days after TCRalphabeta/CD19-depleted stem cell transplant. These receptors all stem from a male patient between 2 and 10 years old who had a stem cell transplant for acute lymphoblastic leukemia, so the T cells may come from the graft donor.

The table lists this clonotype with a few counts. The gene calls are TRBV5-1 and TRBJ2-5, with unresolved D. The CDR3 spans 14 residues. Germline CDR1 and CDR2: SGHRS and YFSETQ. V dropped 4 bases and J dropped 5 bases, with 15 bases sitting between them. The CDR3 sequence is CASSHRHDGETQYF. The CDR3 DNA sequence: TGCGCCAGCAGCCACCGGCATGACGGGGAGACCCAGTACTTC.

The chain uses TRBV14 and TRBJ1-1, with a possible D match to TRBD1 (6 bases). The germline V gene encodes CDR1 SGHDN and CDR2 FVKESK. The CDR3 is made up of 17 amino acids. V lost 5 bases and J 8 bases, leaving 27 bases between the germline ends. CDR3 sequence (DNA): TGTGCCAGCAGCTCCCTCCCCGGACAGCCTCAAGGAGGGGAAGCTTTCTTT. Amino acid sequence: CASSSLPGQPQGGEAFF.

The CDR3 DNA sequence: TGTGCCAGCAGTCGGTGGACTGAAGCTTTCTTT. Translated: CASSRWTEAFF. V gene TRBV6-5 combines with J gene TRBJ1-1, with D unresolved. CDR1 is MNHEY, CDR2 SVGAGI, per germline. The V end was cut by 5 bases, the J end by 5 bases, with 6 bases between. The CDR3 has 11 residues.

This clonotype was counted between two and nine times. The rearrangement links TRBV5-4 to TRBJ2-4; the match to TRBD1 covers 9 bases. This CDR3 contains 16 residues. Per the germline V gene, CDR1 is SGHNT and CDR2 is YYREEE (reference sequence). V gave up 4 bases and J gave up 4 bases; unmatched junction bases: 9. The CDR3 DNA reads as TGTGCCAGCAGCCTAGATCCCGGACAGGGGAAAAACATTCAGTACTTC. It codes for CASSLDPGQGKNIQYF.

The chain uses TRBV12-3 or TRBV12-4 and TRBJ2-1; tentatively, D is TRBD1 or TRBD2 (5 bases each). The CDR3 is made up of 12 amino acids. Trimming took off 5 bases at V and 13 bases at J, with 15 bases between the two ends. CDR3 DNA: TGTGCCAGCAGTCCAGGACCGGGACCTCAGTTCTTC. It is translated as CASSPGPGPQFF.

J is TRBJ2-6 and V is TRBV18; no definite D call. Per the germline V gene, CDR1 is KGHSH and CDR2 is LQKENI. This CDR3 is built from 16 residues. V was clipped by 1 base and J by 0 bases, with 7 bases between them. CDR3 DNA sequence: TGTGCCAGCTCACCACTTCTGGGCTCTGGGGCCAACGTCCTGACTTTC. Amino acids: CASSPLLGSGANVLTF.

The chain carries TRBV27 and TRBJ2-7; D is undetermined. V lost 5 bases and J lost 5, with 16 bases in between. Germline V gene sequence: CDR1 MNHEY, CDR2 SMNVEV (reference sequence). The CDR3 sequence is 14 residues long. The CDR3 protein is CASSLQFQRNEQYF. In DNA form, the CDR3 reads TGTGCCAGCAGTCTACAGTTTCAGAGGAACGAGCAGTACTTC.

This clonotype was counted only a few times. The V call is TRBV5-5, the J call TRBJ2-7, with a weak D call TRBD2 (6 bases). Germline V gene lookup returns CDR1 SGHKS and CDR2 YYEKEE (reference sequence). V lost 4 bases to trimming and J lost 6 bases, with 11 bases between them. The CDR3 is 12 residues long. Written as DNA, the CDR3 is TGTGCCAGCAGCCTAGGAGGGATCGAGCAGTACTTC. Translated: CASSLGGIEQYF.

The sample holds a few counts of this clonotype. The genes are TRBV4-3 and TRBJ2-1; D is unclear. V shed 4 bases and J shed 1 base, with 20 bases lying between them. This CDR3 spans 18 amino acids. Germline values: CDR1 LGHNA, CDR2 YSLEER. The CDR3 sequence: CASSPSLAVGRSYNEQFF. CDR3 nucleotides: TGCGCCAGCAGCCCCTCCCTGGCCGTGGGCCGTTCCTACAATGAGCAGTTCTTC.

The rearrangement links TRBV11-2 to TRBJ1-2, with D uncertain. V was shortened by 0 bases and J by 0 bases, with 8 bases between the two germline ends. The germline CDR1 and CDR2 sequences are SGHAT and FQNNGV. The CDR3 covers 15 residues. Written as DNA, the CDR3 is TGTGCCAGCAGCTTAGAGGGGATTGCTAACTATGGCTACACCTTC. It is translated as CASSLEGIANYGYTF.

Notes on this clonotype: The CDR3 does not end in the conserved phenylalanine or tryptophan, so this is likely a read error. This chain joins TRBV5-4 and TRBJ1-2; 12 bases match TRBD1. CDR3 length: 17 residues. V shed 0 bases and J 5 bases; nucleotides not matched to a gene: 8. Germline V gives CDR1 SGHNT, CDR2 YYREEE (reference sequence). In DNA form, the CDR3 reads TGTGCCAGCAGCTTGGGACCGGGACAGGGGGCCTGTTATGGCTACACCTAC. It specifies CASSLGPGQGACYGYTY.

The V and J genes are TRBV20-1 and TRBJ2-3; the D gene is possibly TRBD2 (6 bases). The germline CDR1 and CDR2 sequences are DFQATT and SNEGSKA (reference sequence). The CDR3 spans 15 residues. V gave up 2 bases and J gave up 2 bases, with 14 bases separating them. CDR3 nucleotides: TGCAGTGCTAGAATTAGCGGAGTTCCCACAGATACGCAGTATTTT. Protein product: CSARISGVPTDTQYF.

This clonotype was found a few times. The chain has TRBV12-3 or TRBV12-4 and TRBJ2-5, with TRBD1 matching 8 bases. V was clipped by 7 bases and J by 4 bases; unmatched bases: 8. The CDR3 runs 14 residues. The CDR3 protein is CASTLQGARETQYF. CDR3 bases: TGTGCCAGCACCCTGCAGGGGGCGCGAGAGACCCAGTACTTC.

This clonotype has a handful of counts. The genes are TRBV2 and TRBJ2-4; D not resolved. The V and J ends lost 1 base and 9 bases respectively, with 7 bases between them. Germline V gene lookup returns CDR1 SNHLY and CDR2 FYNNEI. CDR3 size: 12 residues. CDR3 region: CASSEGVAIQYF. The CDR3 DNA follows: TGTGCCAGCAGTGAAGGGGTTGCCATTCAGTACTTC.

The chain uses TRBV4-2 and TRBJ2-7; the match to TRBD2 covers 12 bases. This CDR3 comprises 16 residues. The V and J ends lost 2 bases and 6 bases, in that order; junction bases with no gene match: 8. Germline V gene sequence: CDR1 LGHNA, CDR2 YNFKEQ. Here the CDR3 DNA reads TGTGCCAGCAGCCAACCTAGCGGGGGGGCCTATAGCGAGCAGTACTTC. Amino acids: CASSQPSGGAYSEQYF.

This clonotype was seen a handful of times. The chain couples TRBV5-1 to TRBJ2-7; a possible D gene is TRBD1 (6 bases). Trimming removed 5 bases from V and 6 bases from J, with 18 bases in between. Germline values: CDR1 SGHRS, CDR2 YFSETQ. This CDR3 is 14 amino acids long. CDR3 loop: CASRGDTGIREQYF. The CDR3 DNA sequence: TGCGCCAGCAGGGGAGACACAGGGATCCGCGAGCAGTACTTC.

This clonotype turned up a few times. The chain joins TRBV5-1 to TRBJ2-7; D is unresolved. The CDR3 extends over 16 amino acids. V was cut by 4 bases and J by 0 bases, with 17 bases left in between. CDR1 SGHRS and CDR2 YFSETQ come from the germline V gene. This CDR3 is CASSQFPPQDSYEQYF. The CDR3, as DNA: TGCGCCAGCAGCCAATTTCCCCCCCAAGACTCCTACGAGCAGTACTTC.

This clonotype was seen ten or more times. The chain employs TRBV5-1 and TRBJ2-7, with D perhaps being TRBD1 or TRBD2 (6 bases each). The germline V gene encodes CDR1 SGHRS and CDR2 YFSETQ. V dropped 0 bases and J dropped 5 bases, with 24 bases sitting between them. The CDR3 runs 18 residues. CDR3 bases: TGCGCCAGCAGCTTGGCCAGAATGACAAGGGGGGCTGAGAACGAGCAGTACTTC. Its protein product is CASSLARMTRGAENEQYF. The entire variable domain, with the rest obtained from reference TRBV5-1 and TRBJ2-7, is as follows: KAGVTQTPRYLIKTRGQQVTLSCSPISGHRSVSWYQQTPGQGLQFLFEYFSETQRNKGNFPGRFSGRQFSNSRSEMNVSTLELGDSALYLCASSLARMTRGAENEQYFGPGTRLTVT.

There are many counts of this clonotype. CDR3 DNA: TGCGCCAGCAGCCCCTGGACGGGTTTAGGCGGGGAGCTGTTTTTT. Translating gives CASSPWTGLGGELFF. The gene calls are TRBV5-1 and TRBJ2-2; the D is unclear. Germline V gene data show CDR1 as SGHRS and CDR2 as YFSETQ. The V end was cut by 4 bases, the J end by 7 bases, with 17 bases between. CDR3 length: 15 residues.

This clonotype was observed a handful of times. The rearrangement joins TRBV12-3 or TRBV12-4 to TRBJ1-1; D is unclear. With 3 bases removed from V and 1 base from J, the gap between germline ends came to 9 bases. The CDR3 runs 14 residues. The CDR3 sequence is CASSFGRENTEAFF. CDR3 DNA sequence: TGTGCCAGCAGTTTTGGACGAGAGAACACTGAAGCTTTCTTT.

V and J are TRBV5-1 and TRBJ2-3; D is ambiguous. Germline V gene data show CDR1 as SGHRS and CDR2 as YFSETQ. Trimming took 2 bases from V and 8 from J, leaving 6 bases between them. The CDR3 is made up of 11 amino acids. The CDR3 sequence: CASSFVGTQYF. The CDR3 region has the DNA TGCGCCAGCAGCTTTGTGGGTACGCAGTATTTT.

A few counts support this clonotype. CDR3 residues: CASSLGHEETQYF. The CDR3 DNA reads TGTGCCAGCAGTTTAGGTCATGAAGAGACCCAGTACTTC. This rearrangement joins TRBV12-3 or TRBV12-4 to TRBJ2-5; D call uncertain. Deletions cut 1 base from V and 3 bases from J, with 6 bases between. The CDR3 has 13 amino acids.

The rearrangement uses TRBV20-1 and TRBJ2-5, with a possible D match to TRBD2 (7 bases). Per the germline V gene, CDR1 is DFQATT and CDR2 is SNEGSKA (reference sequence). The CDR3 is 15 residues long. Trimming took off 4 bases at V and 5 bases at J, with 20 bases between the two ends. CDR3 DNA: TGCAGTGCTACCCTAGAGGGGGGGGCCAGGGAGACCCAGTACTTC. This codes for CSATLEGGARETQYF.

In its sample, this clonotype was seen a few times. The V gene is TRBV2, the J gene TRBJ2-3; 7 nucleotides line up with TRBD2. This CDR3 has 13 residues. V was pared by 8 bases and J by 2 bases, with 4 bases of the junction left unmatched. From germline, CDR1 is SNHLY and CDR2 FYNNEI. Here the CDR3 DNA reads TGTGCCAGCGGGAGGGAGAACACAGATACGCAGTATTTT. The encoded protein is CASGRENTDTQYF.

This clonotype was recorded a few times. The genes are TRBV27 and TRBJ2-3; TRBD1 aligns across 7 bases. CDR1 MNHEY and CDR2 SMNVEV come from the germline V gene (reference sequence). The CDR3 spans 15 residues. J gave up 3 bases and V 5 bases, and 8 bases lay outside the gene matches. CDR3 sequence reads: CASSIRDRPTDTQYF. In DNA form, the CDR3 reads TGTGCCAGCAGTATCCGGGACAGACCTACAGATACGCAGTATTTT.

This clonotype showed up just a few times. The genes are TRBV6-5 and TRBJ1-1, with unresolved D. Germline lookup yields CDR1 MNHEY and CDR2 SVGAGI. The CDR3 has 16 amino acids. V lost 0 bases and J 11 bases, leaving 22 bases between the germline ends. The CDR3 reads CASSYSSSPWPVRAFF. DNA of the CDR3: TGTGCCAGCAGTTACTCGTCGTCTCCCTGGCCGGTCCGGGCTTTCTTT.

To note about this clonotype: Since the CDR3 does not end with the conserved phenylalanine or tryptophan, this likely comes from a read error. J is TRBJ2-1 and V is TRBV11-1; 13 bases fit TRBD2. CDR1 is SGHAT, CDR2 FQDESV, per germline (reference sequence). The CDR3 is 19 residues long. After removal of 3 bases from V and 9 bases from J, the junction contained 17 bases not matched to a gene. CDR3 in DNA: TGTGCCAGCAGCTTTCGCTTTTCACTCGGGACTAGCGGGACCGGTGAGCAGTTCTAC. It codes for CASSFRFSLGTSGTGEQFY.

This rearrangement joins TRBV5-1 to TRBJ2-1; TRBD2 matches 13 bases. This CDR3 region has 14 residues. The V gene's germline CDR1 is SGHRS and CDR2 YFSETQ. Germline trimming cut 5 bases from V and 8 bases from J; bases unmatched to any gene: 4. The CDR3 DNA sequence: TGCGCCAGCAGTGGACTAGCGGGAGACTATGAGCAGTTCTTC. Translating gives CASSGLAGDYEQFF.

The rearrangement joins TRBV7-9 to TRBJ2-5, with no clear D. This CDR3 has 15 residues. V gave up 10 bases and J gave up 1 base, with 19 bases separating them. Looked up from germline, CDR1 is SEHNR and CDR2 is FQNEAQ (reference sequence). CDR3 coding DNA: TGTGCCACCAGAAGGGCGACGGTGGGCCAAGAGACCCAGTACTTC. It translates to CATRRATVGQETQYF.

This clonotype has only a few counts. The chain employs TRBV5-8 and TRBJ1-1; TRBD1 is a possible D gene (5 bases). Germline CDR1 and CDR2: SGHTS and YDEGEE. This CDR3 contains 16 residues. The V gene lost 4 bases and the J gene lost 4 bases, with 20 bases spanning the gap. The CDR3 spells CASSRKGAPGVTEAFF. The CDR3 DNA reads TGTGCCAGCAGCCGTAAAGGGGCCCCTGGCGTCACTGAAGCTTTCTTT.